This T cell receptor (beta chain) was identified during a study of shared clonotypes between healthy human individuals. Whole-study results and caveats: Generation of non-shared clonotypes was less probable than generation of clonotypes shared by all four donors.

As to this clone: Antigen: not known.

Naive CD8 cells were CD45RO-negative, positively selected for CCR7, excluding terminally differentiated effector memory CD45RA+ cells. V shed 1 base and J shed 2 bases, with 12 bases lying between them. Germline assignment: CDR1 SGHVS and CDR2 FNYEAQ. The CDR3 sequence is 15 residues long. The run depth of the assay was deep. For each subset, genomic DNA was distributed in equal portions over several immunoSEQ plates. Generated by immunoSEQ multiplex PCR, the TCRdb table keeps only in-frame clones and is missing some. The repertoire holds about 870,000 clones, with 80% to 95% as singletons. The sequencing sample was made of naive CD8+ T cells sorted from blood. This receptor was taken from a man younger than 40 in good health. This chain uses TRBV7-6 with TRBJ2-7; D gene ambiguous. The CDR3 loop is CASSLEIVGTYEQYF. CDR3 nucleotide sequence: TGTGCCAGCAGCTTAGAGATCGTTGGGACCTACGAGCAGTACTTC. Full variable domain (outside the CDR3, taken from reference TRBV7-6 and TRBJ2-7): GAGVSQSPRYKVTKRGQDVALRCDPISGHVSLYWYRQALGQGPEFLTYFNYEAQQDKSGLPNDRFSAERPEGSISTLTIQRTEQRDSAMYRCASSLEIVGTYEQYFGPGTRLTVT.